The clone carrying this T cell receptor beta chain was seen a handful of times. The method was immunoSEQ multiplex PCR; TCRdb's version includes in-frame clones alone and lacks a portion of them. The repertoire includes some 200,000 clones, 85% to 90% of them detected once, and about 6% sits in the top ten. This entry comes from a study of blood T cell repertoires in COVID-19. The junction had 4 bases not matched to a gene; V was cut back by 0 bases and J by 10 bases. Germline loops: CDR1 SEHNR, CDR2 FQNEAQ (reference sequence). CDR3 size: 16 residues. The sequencing sample was made of peripheral blood. The sequence was collected from an elderly man with acute or convalescent COVID-19. V gene TRBV7-9 combines with J gene TRBJ2-1; TRBD2 agrees at 15 bases. CDR3 nucleotides: TGTGCCAGCAGCTTAGCGGGACTAGCGGGAGGAGGGGAGCAGTTCTTC. Protein sequence: CASSLAGLAGGGEQFF.